This TCR beta chain stems from a study of shared clonotypes between healthy human individuals (dated by TCRdb to the early 2020s). Regarding the study in general: The cohort comprised a couple of women and a few men aged 18 to 49 years. For each donor, CD4 naive and CD4 memory were each given three plates, CD8 naive was given two plates, and CD8 memory was given one plate. To estimate repertoire size and how much clonotype sharing occurs between individuals, the study deeply sequenced the blood TCR repertoires of five healthy adults. To increase sequencing depth and limit assay-specific biases, different laboratories used diverse techniques to prepare libraries and sequence TCR repertoires. Leukapheresis yielded between about 0.94 and 8.9 billion PBMCs per donor. Broader findings and caveats from the paper: When a handful of donors were compared, the shared fraction of clonotypes was 5% to 6.5% for naive CD4, less than 4% for naive CD8, about 2.4% for memory CD4, and 0.35% to 0.5% for memory CD8. Rarefaction of sorted-subset datasets indicated incomplete sequencing despite the large sequencing depth. Sampling was limited to blood, and TCR repertoires in tissue likely differ from TCR repertoires in blood. Estimated clonotype richness was generally larger for naive than for memory subsets. The genetic and exposure-history diversity represented was limited by the small number of donors. Pairwise subsampling led to the expectation that sequencing depth would affect the degree of clonotype sharing among donors. Compared with non-shared clonotypes, the clonotypes found in all four sorted-subset donors had higher generation probabilities.

TCR CDR3 regions were amplified from genomic DNA by multiplex PCR using the deep immunoSEQ assay. Extracted genomic DNA from each cell subset was distributed evenly across all wells of several immunoSEQ 96-well plates, and each plate was treated as a replicate. For sorted subsets, 200 ng of genomic DNA, equivalent to some 33,000 T cell genomes, went into each replicate PCR. Purified libraries were measured with a Qubit 3.0 fluorometer, size-checked on a Bioanalyzer 2100, and measured again with the KAPA Library Quantification kit. Every immunoSEQ 96-well plate was sequenced on a separate single-read 150-cycle Illumina NextSeq 550 flow cell. Per the source publication's procedure: Because the immunoSEQ output held only junctional sequences and lacked quality scores, the filtering could not match the filtering applied to full-length reads. Sequences were annotated with PyIR, a Python wrapper for IgBLAST v1.9, using IMGT germline references to assign V/J genes and CDR3. Reads with weak V/J assignments (E-value above 1e-6), missing CDR3, stop codons, out-of-frame junctions, or ambiguous translated residues were removed. A V3J clonotype was defined by an identical inferred V gene, J gene, and CDR3 amino acid sequence. To compute the percentage overlap between repertoires, the number of shared unique clonotypes was divided by the size of the smaller repertoire. RTK rarefaction, the Chao1 estimator, and Recon v2.1 estimates of unobserved clonotypes were used to assess repertoire richness. For all TCRbeta clonotypes obtained by the gDNA method from a few donors, generation probabilities were computed with OLGA. TCRdb took this table from immuneACCESS and kept in-frame rearrangements with V and J called. Such tables lack part of the clones; where checked against another copy, unresolved V genes explain under half of the gap, and the rest is unexplained. V, J and clone size were drawn from that table, and D and trimming were deduced from the DNA. Here the sample has approximately 1.4 million clones; roughly 98% occur a single time. The ten most abundant clones make up around 0.45% of the sample.

Donors were healthy HIV-negative adults with no recently reported acute infections or vaccinations. Every donor was a Caucasian adult residing in Nashville, Tennessee, USA. CD4+ T cells were enriched by magnetic negative selection, after which naive cells were positively selected on CD45RA and the negative fraction was taken as the memory subset. After blood collection by leukapheresis, PBMCs were isolated using Ficoll-Histopaque density gradient centrifugation and then cryopreserved in the vapor phase of liquid nitrogen. Analytical flow cytometry was used to check the purity and quantity of every magnetically sorted T cell population. Each sorted fraction had its genomic DNA isolated and then quantified by UV absorbance on a Nanodrop 2000c. About this clone: The antigen this receptor binds is unknown. No much larger clonotype is one base removed from it; base qualities were not supplied.

CDR3 length: 14 amino acids, cysteine to phenylalanine. This entry keeps only the CDR3 DNA: 42 bases, framed from base 1. Via the germline V gene (reference sequence), CDR1 is MNHNY and CDR2 SVGAGI. V gives up 4 bases and J gives up 5 bases, and the segment between their germline ends measures 14 bases. The clonotype originates from a young man in good health. The V and J genes are TRBV6-6 and TRBJ2-5, and perhaps TRBD1 as D gene, on 5 matching bases. The sample comprised naive CD4+ T cells sorted from blood. Sample cell subset or site, as interpreted from the label and publication: CD45RA+ positively selected. The DNA sequence reads TGTGCCAGCAGTTCGACAGAAATCGGGGAGACCCAGTACTTC. Translation gives CASSSTEIGETQYF.